This T cell receptor (beta chain) comes out of a study of blood T cell repertoires in COVID-19. This clone was picked up a small number of times. Clones were sequenced by immunoSEQ multiplex PCR, and TCRdb holds only the in-frame ones, with some missing. Seen here are about 250,000 clones, 85% observed once, and the top ten hold roughly 5.3%. Sample: peripheral blood. The TCR originated in a man aged 45-65 years with active or convalescent COVID-19.

This chain's CDR3 is CASSTGYSNQPQHF. CDR3 bases: TGTGCCAGCAGTACCGGGTATAGCAATCAGCCCCAGCATTTT. V usage is TRBV6-5 and J usage is TRBJ1-5; D not certain. Between the trimmed V and J ends, which lost 5 bases and 0 bases, there was a span of 8 bases. This CDR3 has 14 residues. Germline assignment: CDR1 MNHEY and CDR2 SVGAGI.